This T cell receptor beta chain appears in the sequencing data of a study of blood T cell repertoires in COVID-19 (dated by TCRdb to the early 2020s). Regarding the research as a whole: Samples covering the acute and convalescent phases of COVID-19 were provided by collaborators in the United States, Italy and Spain. The prospective study material was composed of cDNA or gDNA derived from T cells, B-cell-depleted T cells, or PBMCs. Deeply sampled blood TCRbeta repertoires from subjects exposed to, actively infected with, or recovered from COVID-19 were included in the dataset. The repertoires were released in a freely available public database intended as a resource for research on the immune response to SARS-CoV-2. Samples were obtained from the ongoing ImmuneRACE study (first 160 participants) and from roughly 1,300 subjects provided by 6 global collaborators. The sample metadata nearly always contained a de-identified subject ID, COVID-19 status, age in years and sex. Where HLA class I and class II types were available, the types were taken from metadata supplied by the sample provider, not from assay-based typing. Findings and caveats that apply to the study as a whole: The amount of clinical and demographic metadata varied by source and participant and was provided uncurated.

Regarding this clone: There is no known antigen for this receptor. Base qualities are missing; no much larger clone stands one base away.

Participants in the prospective study were aged about 18 to 89 years, lived in some 24 United States geographic areas, and enrolled through a virtual design. To assign participants to cohorts, the prospective study relied on clinical history that participants themselves reported in a screening survey and a study questionnaire. ImmuneRACE Cohort 3 recovered participants were defined by two consecutive negative NP/OP PCR tests, healthcare professional clearance, or symptom resolution. Each participant in the prospective study had whole blood, serum and a nasopharyngeal or oropharyngeal swab collected by mobile phlebotomists. Over a roughly 2-month period, participants in the prospective study had the option of providing additional blood draws and questionnaires. Prospective study blood samples were shipped either frozen or at room temperature before DNA extraction. The immunoSEQ Assay, a bias-controlled multiplex PCR, was used to amplify TCRbeta CDR3 regions from genomic DNA. The paper's processing steps were these. Within the assay, amplification of reference gene primers was used to estimate how many nucleated cells each sample contained. Sequence reads were collapsed and filtered to measure the absolute abundance of every unique TCRbeta CDR3 rearrangement. Productive Simpson clonality was computed per sample as the square root of Simpson's diversity index over productive rearrangements. Here the immuneACCESS table is served through TCRdb, limited to in-frame sequences with V and J called. Missing clones are a known gap in these copies; in checked studies unresolved V genes cover under half, and the rest lacks a known reason. V, J and clone size reflect that table, while D and trimming were determined from the DNA. The sample has some 500,000 clones on record, roughly 90% of them singletons. The top ten clonotypes cover 1.5% to 2% of the sample.

The receptor was isolated from a woman between 40 and 50 years old who had recovered from COVID-19. Sequencing used PBMCs or T cells enriched from blood (not recorded which).

The sequenced DNA is TGTGCCAGCAGTTCCTCCGGGACAGGGGGCGATGGCTACACCTTC. This yields the protein CASSSSGTGGDGYTF. The rearranged chain carries TRBV27 and TRBJ1-2, with 12 central nucleotides matching TRBD1. CDR1 MNHEY and CDR2 SMNVEV were looked up in the germline V gene (reference sequence). The germline V end is reduced by 4 bases and the J end by 6 bases; junction bases left unmatched: 6. The CDR3 measures 15 amino acids from cysteine to phenylalanine. Only the CDR3 DNA stays, 45 bases, in frame from base 1.